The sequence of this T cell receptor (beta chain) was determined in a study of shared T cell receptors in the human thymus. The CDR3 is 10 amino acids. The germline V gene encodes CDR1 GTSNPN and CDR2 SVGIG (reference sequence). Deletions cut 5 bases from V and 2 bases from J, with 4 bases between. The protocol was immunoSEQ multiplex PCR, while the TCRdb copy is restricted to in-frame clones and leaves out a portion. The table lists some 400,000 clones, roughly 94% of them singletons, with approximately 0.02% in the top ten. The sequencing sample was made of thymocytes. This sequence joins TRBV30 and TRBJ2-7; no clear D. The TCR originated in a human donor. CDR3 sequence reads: CAWGTYEQYF. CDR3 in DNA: TGTGCCTGGGGAACCTACGAGCAGTACTTC.